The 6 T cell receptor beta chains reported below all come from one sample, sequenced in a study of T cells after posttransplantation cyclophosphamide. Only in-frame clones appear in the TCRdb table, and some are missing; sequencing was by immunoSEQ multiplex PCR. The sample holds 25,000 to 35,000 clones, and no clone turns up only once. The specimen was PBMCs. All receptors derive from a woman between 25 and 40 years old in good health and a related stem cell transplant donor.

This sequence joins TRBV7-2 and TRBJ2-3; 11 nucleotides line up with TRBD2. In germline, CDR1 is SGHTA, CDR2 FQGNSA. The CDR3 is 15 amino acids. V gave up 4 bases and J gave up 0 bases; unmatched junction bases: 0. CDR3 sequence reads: CASSWTSGSTDTQYF. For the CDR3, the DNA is TGTGCCAGCAGCTGGACTAGCGGGAGCACAGATACGCAGTATTTT.

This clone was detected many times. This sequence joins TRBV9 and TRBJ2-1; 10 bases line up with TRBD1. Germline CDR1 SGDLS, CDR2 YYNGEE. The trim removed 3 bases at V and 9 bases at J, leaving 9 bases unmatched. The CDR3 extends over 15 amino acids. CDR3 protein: CASSARDRGLSEQFF. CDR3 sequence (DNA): TGTGCCAGCAGCGCCCGGGACAGGGGTTTAAGTGAGCAGTTCTTC.

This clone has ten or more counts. The CDR3 is CASRAYPTSGGVGEQFF. In DNA form, the CDR3 reads TGTGCCAGCAGGGCTTACCCGACTAGCGGGGGGGTCGGTGAGCAGTTCTTC. This chain connects TRBV12-3 or TRBV12-4 to TRBJ2-1, with 14 bases identical to TRBD2. The V gene end was trimmed by 6 bases and the J gene end by 9 bases; junction bases not matched to a gene: 13. The CDR3 totals 17 residues.

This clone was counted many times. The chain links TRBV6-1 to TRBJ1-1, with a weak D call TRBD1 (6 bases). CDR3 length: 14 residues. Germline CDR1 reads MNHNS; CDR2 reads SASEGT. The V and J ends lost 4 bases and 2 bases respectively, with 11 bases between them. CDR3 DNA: TGTGCCAGCAGTGCAATTGGGGGCAACACTGAAGCTTTCTTT. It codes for CASSAIGGNTEAFF.

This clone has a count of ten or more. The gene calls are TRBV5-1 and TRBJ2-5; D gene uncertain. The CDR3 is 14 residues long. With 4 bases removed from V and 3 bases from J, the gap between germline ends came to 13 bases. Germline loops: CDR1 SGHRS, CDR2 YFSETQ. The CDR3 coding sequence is TGCGCCAGCAGCCCCCGGGTCTCTAAAGAGACCCAGTACTTC. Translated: CASSPRVSKETQYF.

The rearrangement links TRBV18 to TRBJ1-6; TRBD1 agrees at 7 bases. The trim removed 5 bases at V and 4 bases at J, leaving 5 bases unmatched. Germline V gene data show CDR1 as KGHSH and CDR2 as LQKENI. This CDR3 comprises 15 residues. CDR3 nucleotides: TGTGCCAGCTCAAGGGGACAGCTGTATAATTCACCCCTCCACTTT. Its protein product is CASSRGQLYNSPLHF.